The 15 T cell receptor beta chains reported below all come from one sample, sequenced in a study of identifying expanded T cells in peripheral blood. Some clones are missing from TCRdb's copy, which holds only in-frame ones; the method was immunoSEQ multiplex PCR. The sample records around 90,000 clones, roughly 88% being singletons. The sequenced material came from blood. These TCRs come from a person aged 18-69 years in good health.

This clone was seen once. This chain uses TRBV7-2 with TRBJ2-7; D is ambiguous. The length of the CDR3 is 11 residues. The ends were cut back, 6 bases at V and 3 bases at J, with 6 bases in the middle. Germline V gene lookup returns CDR1 SGHTA and CDR2 FQGNSA. This CDR3 reads CASRQGYEQYF. For the CDR3, the DNA is TGTGCCAGCAGGCAAGGCTACGAGCAGTACTTC. Looking up the rest from reference TRBV7-2 and TRBJ2-7 gives the full variable domain: GAGVSQSPSNKVTEKGKDVELRCDPISGHTALYWYRQSLGQGLEFLIYFQGNSAPDKSGLPSDRFSAERTGGSVSTLTIQRTQQEDSAVYLCASRQGYEQYFGPGTRLTVT.

The chain joins TRBV28 to TRBJ2-4, with TRBD2 matching over 12 bases. V was pared by 3 bases and J by 9 bases, with 9 bases of the junction left unmatched. The CDR3 contains 16 residues. Per germline, CDR1 MDHEN and CDR2 SYDVKM. In DNA form, the CDR3 reads TGTGCCAGCAGTTTGGCGACTAGCGGGGGTAGGAGCATTCAGTACTTC. Its translation: CASSLATSGGRSIQYF.

This rearrangement joins TRBV9 to TRBJ2-3, with TRBD2 identical over 10 bases. CDR1 and CDR2 (germline): SGDLS, YYNGEE. This CDR3 comprises 15 residues. V dropped 4 bases and J dropped 1; count of bases not matched to a gene: 3. CDR3 nucleotides: TGTGCCAGCAGCACAGGGACTAGCGGCACAGATACGCAGTATTTT. Amino acid sequence: CASSTGTSGTDTQYF. Together with reference TRBV9 and TRBJ2-3, the CDR3 gives the full variable domain: DSGVTQTPKHLITATGQRVTLRCSPRSGDLSVYWYQQSLDQGLQFLIQYYNGEERAKGNILERFSAQQFPDLHSELNLSSLELGDSALYFCASSTGTSGTDTQYFGPGTRLTVL.

The rearrangement links TRBV9 to TRBJ2-7; TRBD2 might be the D (5 bases). This CDR3 has 14 amino acids. Looked up from germline, CDR1 is SGDLS and CDR2 is YYNGEE. Trimming took 4 bases from V and 5 from J, leaving 16 bases between them. The CDR3 DNA sequence: TGTGCCAGCAGCCGCACGGGAAGAAGCGACGAGCAGTACTTC. Translated, it gives CASSRTGRSDEQYF.

The V call is TRBV4-1, the J call TRBJ1-1; D ambiguous. Deletions cut 0 bases from V and 10 bases from J, with 15 bases between. This CDR3 is 14 amino acids long. CDR1 and CDR2 from the germline V gene are MGHRA and YSYEKL. This chain's CDR3 is CASSQDHPGNAAFF. The CDR3 DNA follows: TGCGCCAGCAGCCAAGATCACCCAGGTAATGCAGCTTTCTTT.

The genes are TRBV28 and TRBJ2-3; a possible D gene is TRBD1 (6 bases). CDR1 and CDR2 from the germline V gene are MDHEN and SYDVKM. There are 16 residues in the CDR3. Between the trimmed V and J ends, which lost 0 bases and 4 bases, there was a span of 14 bases. The CDR3 is CASSLWGRGGPDTQYF. The CDR3 DNA is TGTGCCAGCAGTTTATGGGGTCGTGGGGGCCCAGATACGCAGTATTTT.

The V and J genes are TRBV13 and TRBJ2-7, with D perhaps matching TRBD1 (6 bases). This CDR3 spans 13 amino acids. The germline CDR1 and CDR2 sequences are PRHDT and FYEKMQ (reference sequence). V was clipped by 4 bases and J by 1 base, with 8 bases between them. Here the CDR3 reads CASSSDRSYEQYF. CDR3 coding DNA: TGTGCCAGCAGCTCTGACAGGTCCTACGAGCAGTACTTC.

This clone was observed a single time. The V and J genes are TRBV7-6 and TRBJ1-5; D perhaps matches TRBD1 (6 bases). The V end was cut by 5 bases, the J end by 7 bases, with 12 bases between. Germline assignment: CDR1 SGHVS and CDR2 FNYEAQ. This CDR3 region has 13 residues. The CDR3 DNA reads as TGTGCCAGCAGCGCCACAGGGCTCCAGCCCCAGCATTTT. It codes for CASSATGLQPQHF. The full variable domain, with the rest looked up from reference TRBV7-6 and TRBJ1-5, is GAGVSQSPRYKVTKRGQDVALRCDPISGHVSLYWYRQALGQGPEFLTYFNYEAQQDKSGLPNDRFSAERPEGSISTLTIQRTEQRDSAMYRCASSATGLQPQHFGDGTRLSIL.

The rearrangement joins TRBV5-1 to TRBJ2-2; the match to TRBD2 covers 12 bases. Germline V gene lookup returns CDR1 SGHRS and CDR2 YFSETQ. The CDR3 is 15 amino acids. V lost 4 bases to trimming and J lost 6 bases; unmatched junction nucleotides: 4. This chain's CDR3 is CASSTTSGGSGELFF. DNA of the CDR3: TGCGCCAGCAGCACGACTAGCGGGGGATCCGGGGAGCTGTTTTTT.

This clone was observed once. The chain recombines TRBV19 with TRBJ2-3, with D unclear. Germline assignment: CDR1 LNHDA and CDR2 SQIVND (reference sequence). The CDR3 extends over 15 amino acids. The V end lost 2 bases, the J end lost 0 bases, and 9 bases lay between the germline ends. The CDR3 loop is CASSIYTGSTDTQYF. The CDR3 region has the DNA TGTGCCAGTAGTATATACACGGGTAGCACAGATACGCAGTATTTT.

As DNA, the CDR3 is TGTGCCAGCAGCTTAGTGGGGGGGCCCACCTACGAGCAGTACTTC. This translates into CASSLVGGPTYEQYF. The V and J genes are TRBV7-2 and TRBJ2-7, with D maybe TRBD2 (7 bases). CDR1 and CDR2 (germline): SGHTA, FQGNSA. The CDR3 is 15 amino acids. Trimming took 1 base from V and 2 from J, leaving 12 bases between them.

There are a few counts of this clone. The chain is built from TRBV21-1 and TRBJ1-5; the table's D call TRBD1 went unverified against the DNA. TRBV21-1 is reported as a pseudogene. The CDR3 loop spans 18 amino acids. The CDR3, as DNA: TGTGCCAGCAGCACGACGTACAGGCTCCGTAGTCGCAATCAGCCCCAGCATTTT. Its protein is CASSTTYRLRSRNQPQHF.

J is TRBJ2-7 and V is TRBV29-1; TRBD1 matches at 7 bases. CDR3 length: 14 residues. J gave up 2 bases and V 4 bases, and 8 bases lay outside the gene matches. Germline CDR1 reads SQVTM; CDR2 reads ANQGSEA. The CDR3 bases are TGCAGCGTTGCGGGGTGGACAGGTCCCTACGAGCAGTACTTC. It specifies CSVAGWTGPYEQYF.

This chain uses TRBV7-8 with TRBJ2-3; D assignment may be TRBD1 or TRBD2 (6 bases each). Germline CDR1 is SGHVS and CDR2 is FQNEAQ. The CDR3 spans 15 residues. Trimming removed 6 bases from V and 2 bases from J, with 15 bases in between. CDR3 residues: CASSYGGANTDTQYF. The CDR3 DNA follows: TGTGCCAGCAGTTACGGGGGCGCGAACACAGATACGCAGTATTTT.

V gene TRBV30 combines with J gene TRBJ2-2, with TRBD2 matching 10 bases. The CDR3 length is 19 residues. Trimming cost V 3 bases and J 3 bases; bases outside gene matches: 16. CDR1 GTSNPN and CDR2 SVGIG come from the germline V gene (reference sequence). The CDR3 DNA is TGTGCCTGGAGACACTCGTACGGGACTAGCGAGGCGGACACCGGGGAGCTGTTTTTT. It translates to CAWRHSYGTSEADTGELFF.